This T cell receptor (beta chain) came from a study of blood T cell repertoires in COVID-19 (dated by TCRdb to about 2020). For the wider study: Samples covering the acute and convalescent phases of COVID-19 were provided by collaborators in the United States, Italy and Spain. Where available, HLA class I and class II types were taken from metadata supplied by the sample provider and were not determined by assay-based typing. The repertoires were made available in a free public database intended to serve as a resource for research on the immune response to SARS-CoV-2. The prospective study material was composed of cDNA or gDNA derived from T cells, B-cell-depleted T cells, or PBMCs. Samples were obtained from the ongoing ImmuneRACE study (first 160 participants) and from some 1,300 subjects provided by 6 global collaborators. The sample metadata nearly always contained a de-identified subject ID, COVID-19 status, age in years and sex. Deeply sampled blood TCRbeta repertoires from subjects exposed to, actively infected with, or recovered from COVID-19 were included in the dataset. Findings and caveats that apply to the study as a whole: The quantity of clinical and demographic metadata differed by source and by participant and was supplied without curation.

Participants in the prospective study were enrolled through a virtual design, were aged about 18 to 100 years, and lived in 20 to 30 United States geographic areas. Cohort assignment in the prospective study relied on participant-reported clinical history from a screening survey and a study questionnaire. Mobile phlebotomists in the prospective study collected whole blood, serum and a nasopharyngeal or oropharyngeal swab from every participant. Prospective study participants could optionally give additional blood draws and questionnaires over a roughly two-month period. Blood samples from the prospective study were shipped frozen or at room temperature prior to DNA extraction. A word on this clone: Its specific antigen is unknown. No much larger clonotype is one base removed from it; base qualities were not supplied.

The immunoSEQ Assay, a bias-controlled multiplex PCR, was used to amplify TCRbeta CDR3 regions from genomic DNA. The published analysis was carried out like this. Within the assay, amplification of reference gene primers was used to estimate how many nucleated cells each sample contained. To quantify the absolute abundance of each unique TCRbeta CDR3 rearrangement, sequence reads were collapsed and filtered. For each sample, productive Simpson clonality was calculated as the square root of Simpson's diversity index across productive rearrangements. TCRdb retrieved this table from immuneACCESS and kept in-frame rearrangements only. Not all clones are present; in checked studies, unresolved V genes account for under half, and no reason is known for the remainder. The D gene and trimming were derived from the DNA, and the V and J assignments and clone size from that table. Counted in this sample were about 200,000 clones; about 83% of them appeared once. Of the sample, 4.5% to 7% is held by the ten largest clones.

The CDR3 starts with the cysteine, ends with the phenylalanine, and has 15 residues. CDR3 DNA only is kept here, 45 bases in frame from base 1. V trim: 6 bases; J trim: 5 bases; unmatched bases: 9. The germline V gene (reference sequence) gives CDR1 as MNHEY and CDR2 as SMNVEV. The sequenced sample was PBMCs or T cells enriched from blood (not recorded which). The source is a man in his forties with acute COVID-19. Recombination joined TRBV27 with TRBJ2-1; 8 central bases correspond to TRBD1. The CDR3 reads as follows: CASRGAGTGHNEQFF. The sequenced DNA is TGTGCCAGCAGAGGAGCCGGGACAGGTCACAATGAGCAGTTCTTC.